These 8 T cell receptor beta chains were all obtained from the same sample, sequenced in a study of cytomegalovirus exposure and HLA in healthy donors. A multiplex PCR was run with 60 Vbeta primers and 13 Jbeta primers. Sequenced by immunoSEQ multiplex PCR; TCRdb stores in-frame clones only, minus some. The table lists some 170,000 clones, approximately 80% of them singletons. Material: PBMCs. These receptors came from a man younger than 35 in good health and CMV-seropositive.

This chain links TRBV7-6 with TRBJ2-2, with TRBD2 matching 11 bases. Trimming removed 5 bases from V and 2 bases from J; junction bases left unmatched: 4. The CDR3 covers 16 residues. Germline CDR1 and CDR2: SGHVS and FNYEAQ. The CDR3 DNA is TGTGCCAGCAGCCAAGGGACTAGCGGTAACACCGGGGAGCTGTTTTTT. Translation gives CASSQGTSGNTGELFF. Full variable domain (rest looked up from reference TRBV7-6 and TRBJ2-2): GAGVSQSPRYKVTKRGQDVALRCDPISGHVSLYWYRQALGQGPEFLTYFNYEAQQDKSGLPNDRFSAERPEGSISTLTIQRTEQRDSAMYRCASSQGTSGNTGELFFGEGSRLTVL.

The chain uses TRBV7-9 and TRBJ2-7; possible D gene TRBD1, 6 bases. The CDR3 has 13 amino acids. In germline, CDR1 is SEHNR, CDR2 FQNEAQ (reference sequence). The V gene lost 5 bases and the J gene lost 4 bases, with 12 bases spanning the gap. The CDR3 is CASSQGRKYEQYF. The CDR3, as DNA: TGTGCCAGCAGCCAGGGGCGGAAGTACGAGCAGTACTTC.

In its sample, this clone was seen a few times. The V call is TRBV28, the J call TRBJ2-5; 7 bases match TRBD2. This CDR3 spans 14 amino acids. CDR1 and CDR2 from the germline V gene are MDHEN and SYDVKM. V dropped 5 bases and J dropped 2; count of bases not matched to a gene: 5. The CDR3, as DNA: TGTGCCAGCAGTCCCCGGGAGGATCAAGAGACCCAGTACTTC. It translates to CASSPREDQETQYF.

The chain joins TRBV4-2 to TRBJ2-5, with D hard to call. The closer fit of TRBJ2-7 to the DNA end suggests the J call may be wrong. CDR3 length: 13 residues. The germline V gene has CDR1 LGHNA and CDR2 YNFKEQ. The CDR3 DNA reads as TGTGCCAGCAGCCAACGGAGCTCCTACGAGCAGTACTTC. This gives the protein CASSQRSSYEQYF.

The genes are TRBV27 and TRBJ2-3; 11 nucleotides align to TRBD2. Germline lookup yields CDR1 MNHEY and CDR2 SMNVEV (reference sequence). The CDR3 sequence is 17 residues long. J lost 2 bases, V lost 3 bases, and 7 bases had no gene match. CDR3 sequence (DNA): TGTGCCAGCAGTTTCCGTAGACTAGCGGGAATCACAGATACGCAGTATTTT. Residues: CASSFRRLAGITDTQYF.

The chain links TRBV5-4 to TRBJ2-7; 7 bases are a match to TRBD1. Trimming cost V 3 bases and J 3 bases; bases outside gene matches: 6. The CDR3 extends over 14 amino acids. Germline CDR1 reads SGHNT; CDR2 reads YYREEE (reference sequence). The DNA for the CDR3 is TGTGCCAGCAGCTGGGACAGCAATCTCTACGAGCAGTACTTC. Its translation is CASSWDSNLYEQYF.

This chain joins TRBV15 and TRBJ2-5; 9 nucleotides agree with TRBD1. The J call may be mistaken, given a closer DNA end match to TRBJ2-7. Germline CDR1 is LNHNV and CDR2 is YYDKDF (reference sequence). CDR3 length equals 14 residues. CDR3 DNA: TGTGCCACCCAGGCGGGACAGGGCTTCGACGAGCAGTACTTC. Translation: CATQAGQGFDEQYF.

Here the CDR3 reads CASSLAGGQGVSEQYF. CDR3 bases: TGCGCCAGCAGCTTGGCGGGGGGACAGGGGGTGTCCGAGCAGTACTTC. The chain uses TRBV5-1 and TRBJ2-7; 11 bases fit TRBD1. Losses at the gene ends were 0 bases for V and 6 bases for J; bases not matched to a gene: 8. Germline assignment: CDR1 SGHRS and CDR2 YFSETQ. The CDR3 consists of 16 residues.